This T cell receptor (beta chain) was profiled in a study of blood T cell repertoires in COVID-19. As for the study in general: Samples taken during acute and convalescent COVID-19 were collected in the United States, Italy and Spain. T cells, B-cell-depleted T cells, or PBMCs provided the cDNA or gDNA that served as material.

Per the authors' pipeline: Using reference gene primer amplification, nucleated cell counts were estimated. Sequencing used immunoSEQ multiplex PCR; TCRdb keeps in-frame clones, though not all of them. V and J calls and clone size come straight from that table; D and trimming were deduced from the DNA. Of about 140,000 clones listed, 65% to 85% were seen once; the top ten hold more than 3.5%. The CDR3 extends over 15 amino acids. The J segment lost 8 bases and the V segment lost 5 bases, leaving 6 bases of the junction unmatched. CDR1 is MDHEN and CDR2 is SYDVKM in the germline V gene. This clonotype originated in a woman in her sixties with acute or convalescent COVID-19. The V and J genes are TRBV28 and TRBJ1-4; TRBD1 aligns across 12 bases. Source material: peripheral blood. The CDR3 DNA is TGTGCCAGCAGTGGGGACAGGGGGCGCGGGGAAAAACTGTTTTTT. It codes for CASSGDRGRGEKLFF.